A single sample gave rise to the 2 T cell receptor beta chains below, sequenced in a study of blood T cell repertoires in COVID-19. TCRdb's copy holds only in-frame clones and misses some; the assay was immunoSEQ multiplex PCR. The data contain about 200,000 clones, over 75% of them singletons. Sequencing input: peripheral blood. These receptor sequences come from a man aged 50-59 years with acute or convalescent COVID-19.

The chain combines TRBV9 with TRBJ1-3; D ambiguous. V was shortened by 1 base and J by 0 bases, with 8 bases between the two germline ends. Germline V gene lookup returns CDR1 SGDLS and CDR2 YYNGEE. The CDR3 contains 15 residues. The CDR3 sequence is CASSVSGSSGNTIYF. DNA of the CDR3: TGTGCCAGCAGCGTATCAGGAAGCTCTGGAAACACCATATATTTT. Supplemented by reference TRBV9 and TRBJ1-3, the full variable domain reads DSGVTQTPKHLITATGQRVTLRCSPRSGDLSVYWYQQSLDQGLQFLIQYYNGEERAKGNILERFSAQQFPDLHSELNLSSLELGDSALYFCASSVSGSSGNTIYFGEGSWLTVV.

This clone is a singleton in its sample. The CDR3 bases are TGTGCCAGCAGCAAAGGAAACAGATACCCCCAGCATTTT. Protein sequence: CASSKGNRYPQHF. The genes are TRBV21-1 and TRBJ1-5; the D call TRBD1 from the table was never checked on the DNA. TRBV21-1 is described as a pseudogene. This CDR3 is 13 amino acids long.